The 25 T cell receptor beta chains in this list originate from one sample, sequenced in a study of regulatory T cells. The primer mix had 52 TRBV and 13 TRBJ primers. Repertoires were generated with immunoSEQ multiplex PCR, while TCRdb's copy carries only in-frame clones and drops some. The top ten clones hold 32% of a sample with 15,000 to 20,000 clones, about 92% of them seen once. Input material: CD8+ T cells sorted from blood. All receptors derive from a person under 30 with CD3G deficiency.

The V call is TRBV5-8, the J call TRBJ2-7, with D tentatively TRBD1 (6 bases). This CDR3 contains 13 residues. Trimming pared 1 base from V and 6 bases from J, leaving 11 bases between. Germline assignment: CDR1 SGHTS and CDR2 YDEGEE. The CDR3 loop is CASSLTGPGEQYF. The CDR3 DNA sequence: TGTGCCAGCAGCTTGACAGGGCCGGGCGAGCAGTACTTC. The full variable domain, rest sourced from reference TRBV5-8 and TRBJ2-7, is EAGVTQSPTHLIKTRGQQATLRCSPISGHTSVYWYQQALGLGLQFLLWYDEGEERNRGNFPPRFSGRQFPNYSSELNVNALELEDSALYLCASSLTGPGEQYFGPGTRLTVT.

The rearrangement links TRBV27 to TRBJ2-7; D tentatively fits TRBD1 or TRBD2 (5 bases each). The CDR3 contains 15 residues. Trimming shortened V by 2 bases and J by 3 bases, and 14 bases separated the two germline ends. The germline CDR1 and CDR2 sequences are MNHEY and SMNVEV (reference sequence). The CDR3 spells CASSLERGSGYEQYF. CDR3 DNA sequence: TGTGCCAGCAGTTTAGAGAGGGGCTCTGGCTACGAGCAGTACTTC.

The chain couples TRBV4-1 to TRBJ2-4; TRBD1 or TRBD2 may be the D gene (5 bases each). Trimming took off 1 base at V and 11 bases at J, with 15 bases between the two ends. Germline V gene lookup returns CDR1 MGHRA and CDR2 YSYEKL. The CDR3 sequence is 14 residues long. In nucleotides, the CDR3 is TGCGCCAGCAGCCAAGCGGGGCCTCTGCGGGTTCAGTACTTC. Translating gives CASSQAGPLRVQYF.

This clone appeared a few times. The V gene is TRBV7-8, the J gene TRBJ2-1, with 9 bases fitting TRBD1. The V and J ends lost 0 bases and 3 bases, in that order; junction bases with no gene match: 3. Germline-derived CDR1 and CDR2 are SGHVS and FQNEAQ. This CDR3 region has 16 residues. The CDR3 DNA sequence: TGTGCCAGCAGCTTAGCCGGGACAGGGAGCTACAATGAGCAGTTCTTC. Translating gives CASSLAGTGSYNEQFF.

This chain joins TRBV30 and TRBJ2-7; TRBD1 might be the D (6 bases). Germline-derived CDR1 and CDR2 are GTSNPN and SVGIG (reference sequence). This CDR3 region has 14 residues. The germline V and J ends were trimmed by 4 bases and 6 bases, with 19 bases remaining between them. Here the CDR3 DNA reads TGTGCCTGGACAGGGGCTGCCGGGGACGGCGAGCAGTACTTC. As protein: CAWTGAAGDGEQYF. Drawing the rest from reference TRBV30 and TRBJ2-7, the complete variable domain is SQTIHQWPATLVQPVGSPLSLECTVEGTSNPNLYWYRQAAGRGLQLLFYSVGIGQISSEVPQNLSASRPQDRQFILSSKKLLLSDSGFYLCAWTGAAGDGEQYFGPGTRLTVT.

V usage is TRBV7-5 and J usage is TRBJ2-7. TRBV7-5 is marked as a pseudogene. The CDR3 has 10 residues. The CDR3 loop is CASSSAPSGV. The CDR3, as DNA: TGTGCCAGCAGCTCTGCTCCTAGTGGGGTC.

V gene TRBV27 combines with J gene TRBJ2-3; 10 nucleotides line up with TRBD2. Germline lookup yields CDR1 MNHEY and CDR2 SMNVEV (reference sequence). V lost 6 bases, J lost 6 bases, and 0 bases stayed unmatched. CDR3 length: 12 amino acids. CDR3 DNA sequence: TGTGCCAGCAGGGGACTAGCGGATACGCAGTATTTT. Protein product: CASRGLADTQYF.

The chain uses TRBV28 and TRBJ2-3, with TRBD2 identical over 10 bases. The CDR3 totals 16 residues. V gave up 8 bases and J gave up 7 bases; unmatched junction bases: 15. Per the germline V gene, CDR1 is MDHEN and CDR2 is SYDVKM. CDR3 loop: CASGIRTSGTAHTQYF. CDR3 nucleotide sequence: TGTGCCAGCGGAATTCGGACTAGCGGTACAGCTCATACGCAGTATTTT.

J is TRBJ2-3 and V is TRBV7-9; unclear D gene. The germline V and J ends were trimmed by 3 bases and 2 bases, with 6 bases remaining between them. CDR1 SEHNR and CDR2 FQNEAQ come from the germline V gene (reference sequence). CDR3 size: 13 residues. The CDR3 loop is CASSLVLTDTQYF. The CDR3, as DNA: TGTGCCAGCAGCTTGGTCCTCACAGATACGCAGTATTTT.

This clone appeared a single time. This rearrangement joins TRBV5-1 to TRBJ1-1, with 7 bases fitting TRBD1. The CDR3 extends over 16 amino acids. The V gene end was trimmed by 4 bases and the J gene end by 0 bases; junction bases not matched to a gene: 9. Germline lookup yields CDR1 SGHRS and CDR2 YFSETQ. The CDR3 DNA sequence: TGCGCCAGCAGCCCTTGGACAGGAGGGGTGAACACTGAAGCTTTCTTT. Protein: CASSPWTGGVNTEAFF.

The rearrangement links TRBV7-8 to TRBJ2-3; D possibly corresponds to TRBD2 (6 bases). V was trimmed by 5 bases and J by 4 bases, leaving 13 bases between them. CDR3 length: 14 amino acids. Looked up from germline, CDR1 is SGHVS and CDR2 is FQNEAQ. The CDR3 region is CASSPFWGADTQYF. As DNA, the CDR3 is TGTGCCAGCAGCCCTTTTTGGGGGGCAGATACGCAGTATTTT.

The chain carries TRBV18 and TRBJ2-5; a weak D match, TRBD1 (5 bases). Germline V lookup: CDR1 KGHSH, CDR2 LQKENI. The CDR3 loop spans 16 amino acids. V was shortened by 6 bases and J by 4 bases, with 21 bases between the two germline ends. This chain's CDR3 is CASSNPQQDSRETQYF. The CDR3 DNA sequence: TGTGCCAGCTCGAACCCCCAACAAGACAGCAGAGAGACCCAGTACTTC.

The chain carries TRBV19 and TRBJ2-1, with D hard to call. V gave up 5 bases and J gave up 9 bases, with 14 bases separating them. Germline CDR1 and CDR2: LNHDA and SQIVND (reference sequence). The CDR3 contains 13 residues. The CDR3 spells CASSLVSRLEQFF. CDR3 in DNA: TGTGCCAGTAGTCTTGTCAGCAGACTTGAGCAGTTCTTC.

The chain links TRBV5-1 to TRBJ2-7, with 10 positions matching TRBD2. V lost 3 bases to trimming and J lost 5 bases; unmatched junction nucleotides: 8. The germline CDR1 and CDR2 sequences are SGHRS and YFSETQ. The CDR3 is 15 amino acids. The CDR3 spells CASSSGRLAGDEQYF. Here the CDR3 DNA reads TGCGCCAGCAGCTCCGGGCGGCTAGCGGGGGACGAGCAGTACTTC.

The chain combines TRBV7-9 with TRBJ2-1, with D maybe TRBD2 (5 bases). V was shortened by 1 base and J by 0 bases, with 16 bases between the two germline ends. The germline gives CDR1 SEHNR, CDR2 FQNEAQ (reference sequence). This CDR3 has 18 residues. CDR3 amino acids: CASSLVSLSGSSYNEQFF. The CDR3 region has the DNA TGTGCCAGCAGCTTAGTGAGTTTGAGCGGAAGCTCCTACAATGAGCAGTTCTTC.

V is TRBV27 and J is TRBJ1-5; unclear D gene. This CDR3 contains 14 residues. CDR1 MNHEY and CDR2 SMNVEV come from the germline V gene (reference sequence). Trimming stripped 2 bases from V and 6 bases from J, with 11 bases between. The CDR3: CASSLAVSTQPQHF. The CDR3, as DNA: TGTGCCAGCAGTTTAGCTGTTTCCACTCAGCCCCAGCATTTT.

The count of this clone is one. V and J are TRBV27 and TRBJ2-1; D might be TRBD1 (6 bases). The germline CDR1 and CDR2 sequences are MNHEY and SMNVEV (reference sequence). The CDR3 totals 11 residues. V lost 10 bases, J lost 10 bases, and 14 bases lay in between. CDR3 in DNA: TGTGCCACCTTGGTAGGGGGAGAGCAGTTCTTC. Its protein product is CATLVGGEQFF.

This sequence joins TRBV5-3 and TRBJ1-5; no definite D call. TRBV5-3 is identified as an open reading frame with a role that is uncertain. Trimming took off 4 bases at V and 8 bases at J, with 13 bases between the two ends. The CDR3 consists of 13 residues. This CDR3 is CARSRGVTKPQHF. CDR3 DNA sequence: TGTGCCAGAAGCCGAGGAGTTACCAAGCCCCAGCATTTT.

This chain uses TRBV11-2 with TRBJ2-2; no firm D call. This CDR3 comprises 13 residues. Trimming stripped 5 bases from V and 4 bases from J, with 8 bases between. The germline V gene encodes CDR1 SGHAT and CDR2 FQNNGV. CDR3 sequence (DNA): TGTGCCAGCAGCGCCGAAGTCACCGGGGAGCTGTTTTTT. This translates into CASSAEVTGELFF.

The chain recombines TRBV18 with TRBJ1-2; 8 positions agree with TRBD1. The CDR3 loop spans 13 amino acids. V lost 5 bases and J lost 4; bases outside the gene matches: 3. Germline CDR1 reads KGHSH; CDR2 reads LQKENI. The CDR3 DNA follows: TGTGCCAGCTCAGCCGGGACAGGCTATGGCTACACCTTC. This codes for CASSAGTGYGYTF.

This chain links TRBV7-9 with TRBJ2-1; TRBD2 matches at 11 bases. J lost 4 bases, V lost 1 base, and 3 bases had no gene match. This CDR3 region has 16 residues. The germline V gene has CDR1 SEHNR and CDR2 FQNEAQ (reference sequence). The CDR3 loop reads CASSLGGTSGYNEQFF. For the CDR3, the DNA is TGTGCCAGCAGCTTAGGAGGGACTAGCGGATACAATGAGCAGTTCTTC.

This sequence joins TRBV7-2 and TRBJ1-1; no definite D call. Trimming took off 1 base at V and 3 bases at J, with 12 bases between the two ends. This CDR3 has 15 residues. The V gene's germline CDR1 is SGHTA and CDR2 FQGNSA. The CDR3 here is CASSLVQTADTEAFF. CDR3 nucleotide sequence: TGTGCCAGCAGCTTAGTCCAGACCGCAGACACTGAAGCTTTCTTT.

The chain combines TRBV29-1 with TRBJ1-1; D unclear. The germline V gene has CDR1 SQVTM and CDR2 ANQGSEA. Deletions cut 6 bases from V and 2 bases from J, with 7 bases between. There are 11 residues in the CDR3. DNA for the CDR3: TGCAGCGTCTCGGGTAACACTGAAGCTTTCTTT. It yields the protein CSVSGNTEAFF.

The J gene is TRBJ1-2, the V gene TRBV4-3; perhaps TRBD1 as D (6 bases). The CDR3 is 16 amino acids. Trimming left V 4 bases short and J 7 bases short, with 22 bases between. Per germline, CDR1 LGHNA and CDR2 YSLEER. The CDR3 DNA reads as TGCGCCAGCAGCCCCCACAGGGCTCCCCGGGGCGGTGGCTACACCTTC. Protein product: CASSPHRAPRGGGYTF.

The genes are TRBV5-5 and TRBJ2-7; D call uncertain. CDR1 SGHKS and CDR2 YYEKEE come from the germline V gene (reference sequence). Trimming left V 0 bases short and J 7 bases short, with 5 bases between. There are 11 residues in the CDR3. The CDR3, as DNA: TGTGCCAGCAGCTTGGCCTCGGAGCAGTACTTC. The encoded protein is CASSLASEQYF.